Here is one T cell receptor beta chain with its context. The source of the sample is a study of blood T cell repertoires in COVID-19. Study as a whole: Samples came from the United States, Italy and Spain, spanning acute and convalescent COVID-19. Sources were T cells, B-cell-depleted T cells, or PBMCs; the material itself was cDNA or gDNA.

In the original workflow: Cell counts per sample came from amplifying reference gene primers. The assay was immunoSEQ multiplex PCR, and TCRdb's table has in-frame clones only and misses some. V, J and clone size are those of that table, while D and trimming were read from the DNA. The sample lists 150,000 to 200,000 clones; about 88% were seen once. Material for sequencing was peripheral blood. This receptor was obtained from an elderly woman with acute or convalescent COVID-19.

The CDR3 DNA reads as TGTGCCAGCAGTTACGACAGGGGGCTGGATGGCTACACCTTC. Translating it yields CASSYDRGLDGYTF. The chain uses TRBV6-6 and TRBJ1-2; 10 positions agree with TRBD1. V shed 2 bases, J shed 6 bases, and the junction held 3 bases outside the gene matches. CDR3 length: 14 amino acids. The germline CDR1 and CDR2 sequences are MNHNY and SVGAGI (reference sequence).